The subject of this entry is one TCR beta chain. What it recognizes is unknown. The CDR3 spans 14 residues. V shed 6 bases, J shed 8 bases, and the junction held 5 bases outside the gene matches. CDR1 is MDHEN, CDR2 SYDVKM, per germline. The data originate from a study of shared clonotypes between healthy human individuals. The run depth of the assay was deep. Profiled with immunoSEQ multiplex PCR; TCRdb holds only in-frame clones, not every one. This sample has over 850,000 clones; 70% to 80% occur once, and the top ten carry around 0.47%. Study outcomes and limitations: Unshared clonotypes carried lower generation probabilities than those common to all four donors. Several donors held about 5% of naive CD4 clonotypes in common. The expectation was that sequencing depth would affect clonotype sharing among donors.

This sequence was found in a man between 18 and 29 years old in good health. Some clones in this sample may be carry-over from other donors' samples. The J gene is TRBJ2-4, the V gene TRBV28; 12 bases fit TRBD1. Sequencing was done on a sample of memory CD4+ T cells from PBMCs. This sample's subset: CD45RA-negative fraction. CDR3 loop: CASRGTGGLDIQYF. As DNA, the CDR3 is TGTGCCAGCAGAGGGACAGGGGGCTTGGACATTCAGTACTTC.